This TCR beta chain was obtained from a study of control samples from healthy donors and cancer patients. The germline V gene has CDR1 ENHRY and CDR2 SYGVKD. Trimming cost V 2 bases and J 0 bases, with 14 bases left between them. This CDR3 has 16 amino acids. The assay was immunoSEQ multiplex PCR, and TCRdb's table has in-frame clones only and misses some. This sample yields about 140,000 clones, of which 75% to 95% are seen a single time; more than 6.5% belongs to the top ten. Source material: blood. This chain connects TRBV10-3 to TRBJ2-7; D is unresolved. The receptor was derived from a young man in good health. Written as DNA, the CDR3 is TGTGCCATCAGTGAGCTAAAGACGAAGAGCTCCTACGAGCAGTACTTC. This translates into CAISELKTKSSYEQYF.